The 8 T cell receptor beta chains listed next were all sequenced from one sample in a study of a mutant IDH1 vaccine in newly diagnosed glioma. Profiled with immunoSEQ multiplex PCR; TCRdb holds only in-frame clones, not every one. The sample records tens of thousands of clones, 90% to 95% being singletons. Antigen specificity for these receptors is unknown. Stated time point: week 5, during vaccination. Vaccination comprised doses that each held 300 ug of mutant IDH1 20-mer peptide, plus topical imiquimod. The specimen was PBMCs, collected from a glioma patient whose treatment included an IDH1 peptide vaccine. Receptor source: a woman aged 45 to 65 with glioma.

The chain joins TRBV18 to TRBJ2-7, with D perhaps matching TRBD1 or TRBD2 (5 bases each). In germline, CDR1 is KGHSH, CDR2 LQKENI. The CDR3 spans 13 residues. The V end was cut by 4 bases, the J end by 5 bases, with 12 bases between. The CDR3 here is CASSRGSRDEQYF. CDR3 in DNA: TGTGCCAGCTCACGGGGGAGTAGGGACGAGCAGTACTTC.

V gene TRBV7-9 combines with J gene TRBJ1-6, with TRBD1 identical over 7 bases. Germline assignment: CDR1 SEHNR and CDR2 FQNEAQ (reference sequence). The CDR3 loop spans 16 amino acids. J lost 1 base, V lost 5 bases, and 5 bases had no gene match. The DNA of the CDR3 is TGTGCCAGCAGCAAACAGGGGAATTCCTATAATTCACCCCTCCACTTT. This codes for CASSKQGNSYNSPLHF.

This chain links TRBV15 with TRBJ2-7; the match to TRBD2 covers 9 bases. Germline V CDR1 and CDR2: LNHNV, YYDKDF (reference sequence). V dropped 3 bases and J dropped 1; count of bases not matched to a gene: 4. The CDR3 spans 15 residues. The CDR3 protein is CATSRGGLASYEQYF. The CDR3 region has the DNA TGTGCCACCAGCAGGGGGGGACTAGCTTCCTACGAGCAGTACTTC.

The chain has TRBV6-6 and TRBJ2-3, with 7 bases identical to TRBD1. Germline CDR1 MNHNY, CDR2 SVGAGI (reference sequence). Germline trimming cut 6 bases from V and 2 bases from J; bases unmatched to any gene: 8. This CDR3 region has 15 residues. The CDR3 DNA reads TGTGCCAGCAGGTTACAGGGGTCGGCCACAGATACGCAGTATTTT. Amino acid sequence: CASRLQGSATDTQYF.

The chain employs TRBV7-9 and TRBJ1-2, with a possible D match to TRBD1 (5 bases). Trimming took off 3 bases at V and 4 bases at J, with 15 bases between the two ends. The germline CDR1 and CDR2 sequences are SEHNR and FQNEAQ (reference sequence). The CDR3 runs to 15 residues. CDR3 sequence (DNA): TGTGCCAGCAGCTTGTCTCAGGGAGGGTCCTATGGCTACACCTTC. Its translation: CASSLSQGGSYGYTF.

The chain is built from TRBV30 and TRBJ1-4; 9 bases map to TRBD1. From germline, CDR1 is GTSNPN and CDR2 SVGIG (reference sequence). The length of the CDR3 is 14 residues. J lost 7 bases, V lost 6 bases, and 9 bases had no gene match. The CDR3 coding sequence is TGTGCCTGCGAAACGGGACAGGGTTTTGAAAAACTGTTTTTT. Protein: CACETGQGFEKLFF. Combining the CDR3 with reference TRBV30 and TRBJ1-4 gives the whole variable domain SQTIHQWPATLVQPVGSPLSLECTVEGTSNPNLYWYRQAAGRGLQLLFYSVGIGQISSEVPQNLSASRPQDRQFILSSKKLLLSDSGFYLCACETGQGFEKLFFGSGTQLSVL.

The CDR3 region is CASGPLDTQYF. CDR3 nucleotide sequence: TGTGCCTCCGGCCCGTTAGATACGCAGTATTTT. This chain uses TRBV7-9 with TRBJ2-3, with no clear D. Germline CDR1 SEHNR, CDR2 FQNEAQ (reference sequence). The CDR3 has 11 residues. The V end was cut by 11 bases, the J end by 5 bases, with 11 bases between.

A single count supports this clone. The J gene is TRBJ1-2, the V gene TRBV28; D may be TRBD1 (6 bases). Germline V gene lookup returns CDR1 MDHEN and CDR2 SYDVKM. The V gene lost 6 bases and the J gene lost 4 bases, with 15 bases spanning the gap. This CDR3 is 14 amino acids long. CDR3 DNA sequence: TGTGCCAGCAGATCACAGGGTTTGGGCTATGGCTACACCTTC. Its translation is CASRSQGLGYGYTF.